These 32 T cell receptor beta chains were sequenced from one sample in a study of a mutant IDH1 vaccine in newly diagnosed glioma. These TCRs' antigens remain unknown. The time point is: week 23, last vaccination. All doses held 300 ug of mutant IDH1 20-mer peptide, with topical imiquimod. TCRdb's table, derived via immunoSEQ multiplex PCR, lists solely in-frame clones and lacks some. In the table there are 65,000 or so clones, approximately 84% of which are singletons. Material: PBMCs, obtained from a glioma patient whose treatment included an IDH1 peptide vaccine. Receptor source: a man in his thirties or forties with glioma.

This sequence joins TRBV14 and TRBJ2-7; the match to TRBD1 covers 8 bases. The V gene's germline CDR1 is SGHDN and CDR2 FVKESK. The junction had 12 bases not matched to a gene; V was cut back by 3 bases and J by 5 bases. The CDR3 totals 16 residues. The CDR3: CASSHNDRGPLNEQYF. The CDR3 DNA follows: TGTGCCAGCAGCCACAATGACAGGGGACCCTTGAACGAGCAGTACTTC.

V and J are TRBV7-9 and TRBJ2-5; D is ambiguous. The J call is doubtful: the DNA matches TRBJ2-7 better. CDR1 SEHNR and CDR2 FQNEAQ come from the germline V gene (reference sequence). The CDR3 has 12 amino acids. The CDR3 coding sequence is TGTGCCAGCAGCTTGGCAGACTACGAGCAGTACTTC. The encoded protein is CASSLADYEQYF.

The V and J genes are TRBV7-9 and TRBJ1-1; D may be TRBD1 (6 bases). In germline, CDR1 is SEHNR, CDR2 FQNEAQ (reference sequence). Between the trimmed V and J ends, which lost 5 bases and 0 bases, there was a span of 13 bases. This CDR3 comprises 15 residues. The CDR3 DNA sequence: TGTGCCAGCAGCGACCAGACAGGAATGAACACTGAAGCTTTCTTT. This sequence encodes CASSDQTGMNTEAFF.

In nucleotides, the CDR3 is TGTGCCAGCAGTTTAGAGGGGACCCATCAGCCCCAGCATTTT. Its translation: CASSLEGTHQPQHF. The chain uses TRBV27 and TRBJ1-5; D might be TRBD1 (5 bases). The length of the CDR3 is 14 residues. V lost 2 bases and J lost 5, with 10 bases in between. Germline V lookup: CDR1 MNHEY, CDR2 SMNVEV (reference sequence).

In this sample, this clone turned up a few times. The chain recombines TRBV10-1 with TRBJ1-1; D is ambiguous. The CDR3 is 15 residues long. V lost 0 bases and J lost 0, with 8 bases in between. Germline loops: CDR1 WNHNN, CDR2 SYGVQD (reference sequence). The CDR3 reads CASSESRGMNTEAFF. The CDR3 DNA reads as TGCGCCAGCAGTGAGTCAAGAGGAATGAACACTGAAGCTTTCTTT.

The rearrangement uses TRBV10-1 and TRBJ2-1, with D unresolved. The germline V gene has CDR1 WNHNN and CDR2 SYGVQD (reference sequence). Trimming cost V 6 bases and J 8 bases, with 17 bases left between them. This CDR3 spans 14 amino acids. In nucleotides, the CDR3 is TGCGCCAGCAGAAACTCGAGCTTGCCCCATGAGCAGTTCTTC. It specifies CASRNSSLPHEQFF.

This clone has only a few counts. V is TRBV29-1 and J is TRBJ1-5, with 7 positions matching TRBD1. CDR1 and CDR2 from the germline V gene are SQVTM and ANQGSEA. V was pared by 4 bases and J by 7 bases, with 7 bases of the junction left unmatched. CDR3 length: 13 amino acids. CDR3 nucleotide sequence: TGCAGCGTTGGAACAGGGGATGGGCAGCCCCAGCATTTT. Its protein is CSVGTGDGQPQHF.

This sequence joins TRBV18 and TRBJ1-2, with 8 bases identical to TRBD1. V shed 3 bases, J shed 8 bases, and the junction held 5 bases outside the gene matches. The CDR3 spans 13 residues. From germline, CDR1 is KGHSH and CDR2 LQKENI. The CDR3 nucleotides are TGTGCCAGCTCACCGGGACAGGCTGCGGGCTACACCTTC. This gives the protein CASSPGQAAGYTF.

The rearrangement uses TRBV5-1 and TRBJ2-5; no firm D call. Germline CDR1 reads SGHRS; CDR2 reads YFSETQ. V was clipped by 5 bases and J by 2 bases, with 10 bases between them. The CDR3 covers 13 residues. CDR3 protein: CASSYGPQETQYF. The CDR3 coding sequence is TGCGCCAGCAGTTACGGACCGCAAGAGACCCAGTACTTC. Full variable domain (remainder filled in from reference TRBV5-1 and TRBJ2-5): KAGVTQTPRYLIKTRGQQVTLSCSPISGHRSVSWYQQTPGQGLQFLFEYFSETQRNKGNFPGRFSGRQFSNSRSEMNVSTLELGDSALYLCASSYGPQETQYFGPGTRLLVL.

This chain joins TRBV10-1 and TRBJ1-1; 8 bases agree with TRBD1. The CDR3 runs 12 residues. V was clipped by 9 bases and J by 1 base; unmatched bases: 1. The V gene's germline CDR1 is WNHNN and CDR2 SYGVQD (reference sequence). Here the CDR3 reads CARGTGNTEAFF. The CDR3 nucleotides are TGCGCCAGAGGGACAGGGAACACTGAAGCTTTCTTT.

This chain connects TRBV28 to TRBJ2-6, with D possibly being TRBD1 (6 bases). With 5 bases removed from V and 0 bases from J, the gap between germline ends came to 17 bases. Germline CDR1 is MDHEN and CDR2 is SYDVKM. The CDR3 consists of 18 residues. As DNA, the CDR3 is TGTGCCAGCAGTCAAGGACAGACATTAATCTCTGGGGCCAACGTCCTGACTTTC. Translated, it gives CASSQGQTLISGANVLTF.

The DNA of the CDR3 is TGTGCCAGCAGCTCAACCGGCCCAGGGGATGAGCAGTTCTTC. This codes for CASSSTGPGDEQFF. The V and J genes are TRBV7-9 and TRBJ2-1; perhaps TRBD1 as D (6 bases). CDR1 and CDR2 (germline): SEHNR, FQNEAQ (reference sequence). V shed 4 bases and J shed 8 bases, with 15 bases lying between them. This CDR3 is 14 amino acids long. Based on the CDR3 plus reference TRBV7-9 and TRBJ2-1, the full variable domain is DTGVSQNPRHKITKRGQNVTFRCDPISEHNRLYWYRQTLGQGPEFLTYFQNEAQLEKSRLLSDRFSAERPKGSFSTLEIQRTEQGDSAMYLCASSSTGPGDEQFFGPGTRLTVL.

The V gene is TRBV9, the J gene TRBJ2-3, with D maybe TRBD2 (6 bases). The CDR3 has 15 amino acids. Deletions cut 4 bases from V and 6 bases from J, with 18 bases between. Germline-derived CDR1 and CDR2 are SGDLS and YYNGEE. The CDR3 bases are TGTGCCAGCAGCCCCGAGTCGGGCGCGGGGGATACGCAGTATTTT. Residues: CASSPESGAGDTQYF.

The V and J genes are TRBV28 and TRBJ1-4; a possible D gene is TRBD1 (5 bases). Germline CDR1 reads MDHEN; CDR2 reads SYDVKM. Between the trimmed V and J ends, which lost 6 bases and 8 bases, there was a span of 19 bases. CDR3 length equals 15 residues. CDR3 amino acids: CASRPPPGSGEKLFF. The CDR3 DNA follows: TGTGCCAGCAGACCCCCGCCAGGGTCGGGGGAAAAACTGTTTTTT.

This chain uses TRBV5-1 with TRBJ2-3; 8 positions match TRBD2. Germline loops: CDR1 SGHRS, CDR2 YFSETQ. Trimming cost V 3 bases and J 1 base; bases outside gene matches: 4. The length of the CDR3 is 15 residues. CDR3 DNA: TGCGCCAGCAGCTGGGGGCGGGGGGGCACAGATACGCAGTATTTT. It specifies CASSWGRGGTDTQYF.

In its sample, this clone was seen once. The chain uses TRBV10-3 and TRBJ2-1; 8 bases fit TRBD2. The CDR3 runs to 15 residues. V lost 5 bases, J lost 0 bases, and 3 bases stayed unmatched. The germline CDR1 and CDR2 sequences are ENHRY and SYGVKD. The CDR3 nucleotides are TGTGCCATCAGTCTCGGGGGGGACTCCTACAATGAGCAGTTCTTC. Amino acid sequence: CAISLGGDSYNEQFF.

The chain links TRBV18 to TRBJ2-7, with D tentatively TRBD1 or TRBD2 (5 bases each). V lost 4 bases, J lost 5 bases, and 9 bases lay in between. Germline CDR1 reads KGHSH; CDR2 reads LQKENI. This CDR3 is 12 amino acids long. The CDR3 DNA follows: TGTGCCAGCTCACGTGGGGGAGACGAGCAGTACTTC. The encoded protein is CASSRGGDEQYF.

This clone has only one observation. The V and J genes are TRBV19 and TRBJ1-4; D is unclear. Germline lookup yields CDR1 LNHDA and CDR2 SQIVND (reference sequence). The CDR3 sequence is 12 residues long. Trimming stripped 8 bases from V and 6 bases from J, with 10 bases between. CDR3 bases: TGTGCCAGTCAAGGGCTGTATGAAAAACTGTTTTTT. It translates to CASQGLYEKLFF. Full variable domain (remainder filled in from reference TRBV19 and TRBJ1-4): DGGITQSPKYLFRKEGQNVTLSCEQNLNHDAMYWYRQDPGQGLRLIYYSQIVNDFQKGDIAEGYSVSREKKESFPLTVTSAQKNPTAFYLCASQGLYEKLFFGSGTQLSVL.

The chain combines TRBV7-8 with TRBJ2-1; possible D gene TRBD1, 5 bases. The V end lost 1 base, the J end lost 4 bases, and 11 bases lay between the germline ends. Germline V lookup: CDR1 SGHVS, CDR2 FQNEAQ. This CDR3 is 15 amino acids long. The CDR3 DNA sequence: TGTGCCAGCAGCTTAGATCGGGCAGGGTACAATGAGCAGTTCTTC. Amino acids: CASSLDRAGYNEQFF. Variable domain in full (rest from reference TRBV7-8 and TRBJ2-1): GAGVSQSPRYKVAKRGQDVALRCDPISGHVSLFWYQQALGQGPEFLTYFQNEAQLDKSGLPSDRFFAERPEGSVSTLKIQRTQQEDSAVYLCASSLDRAGYNEQFFGPGTRLTVL.

The V and J genes are TRBV6-6 and TRBJ2-1, with D tentatively TRBD1 (6 bases). The CDR3 contains 12 residues. V lost 6 bases to trimming and J lost 9 bases, with 12 bases between them. Germline-derived CDR1 and CDR2 are MNHNY and SVGAGI (reference sequence). The CDR3: CASSPQGTEQFF. As DNA, the CDR3 is TGTGCCAGCAGCCCACAGGGCACTGAGCAGTTCTTC.

V usage is TRBV2 and J usage is TRBJ1-1; TRBD1 might be the D (6 bases). With 8 bases removed from V and 1 base from J, the gap between germline ends came to 11 bases. Per germline, CDR1 SNHLY and CDR2 FYNNEI. The CDR3 has 13 residues. The CDR3 loop reads CASAGQKNTEAFF. Written as DNA, the CDR3 is TGTGCCAGCGCAGGACAGAAGAACACTGAAGCTTTCTTT.

This clone was seen a handful of times. This rearrangement joins TRBV6-4 to TRBJ1-1; 7 bases fit TRBD1. The CDR3 contains 14 residues. From germline, CDR1 is MRHNA and CDR2 SNTAGT. V lost 5 bases to trimming and J lost 5 bases; unmatched junction nucleotides: 8. The CDR3 nucleotides read TGTGCCAGCAGTTCACACAGGGGCGGGACTGAAGCTTTCTTT. Translated: CASSSHRGGTEAFF.

The gene calls are TRBV13 and TRBJ2-7; 7 bases match TRBD1. Germline CDR1 PRHDT, CDR2 FYEKMQ (reference sequence). There are 15 residues in the CDR3. Trimming at V came to 0 bases and at J to 2 bases, leaving 4 bases not matched to a gene. The CDR3 DNA is TGTGCCAGCAGCTTAGGCCTGACAGGGACCTACGAGCAGTACTTC. This gives the protein CASSLGLTGTYEQYF.

The count of this clone is one. The V gene is TRBV11-2, the J gene TRBJ1-2, with TRBD1 identical over 8 bases. Germline V CDR1 and CDR2: SGHAT, FQNNGV. V shed 5 bases, J shed 3 bases, and the junction held 2 bases outside the gene matches. The CDR3 sequence is 13 residues long. The CDR3 sequence: CASSPDRDYGYTF. CDR3 DNA: TGTGCCAGCAGCCCGGACAGGGACTATGGCTACACCTTC.

The V gene is TRBV4-2, the J gene TRBJ2-1, with D possibly being TRBD1 (6 bases). V lost 4 bases to trimming and J lost 0 bases, with 13 bases between them. The CDR3 contains 16 residues. CDR1 is LGHNA and CDR2 is YNFKEQ in the germline V gene. The CDR3 bases are TGTGCCAGCAGCCCGACAAGGGGGAGCTCCTACAATGAGCAGTTCTTC. Protein: CASSPTRGSSYNEQFF.

V usage is TRBV5-1 and J usage is TRBJ1-1; D is perhaps TRBD1 (6 bases). The length of the CDR3 is 17 residues. Germline CDR1 and CDR2: SGHRS and YFSETQ. With 0 bases removed from V and 4 bases from J, the gap between germline ends came to 19 bases. The CDR3 protein is CASSLGGYREGITEAFF. CDR3 DNA sequence: TGCGCCAGCAGCTTGGGGGGATACAGGGAGGGGATCACTGAAGCTTTCTTT.

The V and J genes are TRBV28 and TRBJ1-2; 8 nucleotides align to TRBD1. The CDR3 covers 15 residues. V lost 2 bases, J lost 2 bases, and 4 bases stayed unmatched. Germline CDR1 MDHEN, CDR2 SYDVKM. CDR3 nucleotide sequence: TGTGCCAGCAGTTTAGGGACAGGCGCCAACTATGGCTACACCTTC. This sequence encodes CASSLGTGANYGYTF.

In DNA, the CDR3 is TGTGCCAGCAGTCCACTCCACAACTACGAGCAGTACTTC. Protein: CASSPLHNYEQYF. The rearrangement joins TRBV27 to TRBJ2-7; D unclear. The V gene's germline CDR1 is MNHEY and CDR2 SMNVEV (reference sequence). Deletions cut 5 bases from V and 3 bases from J, with 11 bases between. The CDR3 has 13 residues.

V gene TRBV2 combines with J gene TRBJ1-6; D may be TRBD1 (5 bases). Trimming stripped 9 bases from V and 1 base from J, with 13 bases between. Germline V gene lookup returns CDR1 SNHLY and CDR2 FYNNEI. This CDR3 contains 15 residues. CDR3: CASLDQGSYNSPLHF. In DNA form, the CDR3 reads TGTGCCAGTCTCGACCAGGGTTCCTATAATTCACCCCTCCACTTT.

The genes are TRBV5-8 and TRBJ1-4; D is perhaps TRBD1 (6 bases). This CDR3 spans 16 amino acids. Germline values: CDR1 SGHTS, CDR2 YDEGEE. Trimming cost V 2 bases and J 8 bases, with 19 bases left between them. CDR3 region: CASSFRQALSGEKLFF. In nucleotides, the CDR3 is TGTGCCAGCAGCTTCCGACAGGCGCTCTCGGGCGAAAAACTGTTTTTT.

This clone has only a few counts. This chain joins TRBV19 and TRBJ1-5; the D gene is possibly TRBD1 (6 bases). V was clipped by 3 bases and J by 9 bases, with 18 bases between them. Germline CDR1 reads LNHDA; CDR2 reads SQIVND (reference sequence). The CDR3 has 15 amino acids. The DNA for the CDR3 is TGTGCCAGTAGTATGAGAACGACAGGTGGGGGGCCCCAGCATTTT. Translated, it gives CASSMRTTGGGPQHF. Complete variable domain (other parts from reference TRBV19 and TRBJ1-5): DGGITQSPKYLFRKEGQNVTLSCEQNLNHDAMYWYRQDPGQGLRLIYYSQIVNDFQKGDIAEGYSVSREKKESFPLTVTSAQKNPTAFYLCASSMRTTGGGPQHFGDGTRLSIL.

This sequence joins TRBV19 and TRBJ1-5; tentatively, D is TRBD1 (5 bases). Trimming left V 6 bases short and J 5 bases short, with 8 bases between. From germline, CDR1 is LNHDA and CDR2 SQIVND (reference sequence). The CDR3 is made up of 12 amino acids. The DNA for the CDR3 is TGTGCCAGTAGACAGGATGATCAGCCCCAGCATTTT. Protein sequence: CASRQDDQPQHF.